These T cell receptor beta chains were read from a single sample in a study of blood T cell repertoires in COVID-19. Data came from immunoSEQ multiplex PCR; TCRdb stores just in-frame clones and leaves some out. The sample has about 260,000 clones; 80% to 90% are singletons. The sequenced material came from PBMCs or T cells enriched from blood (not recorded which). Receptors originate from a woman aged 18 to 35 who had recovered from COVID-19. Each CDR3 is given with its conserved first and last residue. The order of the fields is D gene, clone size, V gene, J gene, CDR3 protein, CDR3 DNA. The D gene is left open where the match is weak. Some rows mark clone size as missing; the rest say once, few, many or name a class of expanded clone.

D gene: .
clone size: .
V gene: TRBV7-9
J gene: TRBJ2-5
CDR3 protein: CASSSMAGREETQYF
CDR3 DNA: TGTGCCAGCAGCTCCATGGCGGGGCGCGAAGAGACCCAGTACTTC

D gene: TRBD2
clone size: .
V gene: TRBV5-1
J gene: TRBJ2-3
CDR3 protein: CASSRTSGGALDTQYF
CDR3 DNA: TGCGCCAGCAGCAGGACTAGCGGGGGGGCCTTAGATACGCAGTATTTT

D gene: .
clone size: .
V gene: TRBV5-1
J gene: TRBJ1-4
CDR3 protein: CASSQWPGLDEKLFF
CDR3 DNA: TGCGCCAGCAGCCAATGGCCGGGACTGGATGAAAAACTGTTTTTT

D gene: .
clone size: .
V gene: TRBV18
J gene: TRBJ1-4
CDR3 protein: CASSRRTENNEKLFF
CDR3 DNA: TGTGCCAGCTCACGGAGGACAGAGAATAATGAAAAACTGTTTTTT

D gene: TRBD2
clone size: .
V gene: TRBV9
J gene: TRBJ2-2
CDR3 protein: CASSWTSGGSTGELFF
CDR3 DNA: TGTGCCAGCAGCTGGACTAGCGGGGGCTCCACCGGGGAGCTGTTTTTT

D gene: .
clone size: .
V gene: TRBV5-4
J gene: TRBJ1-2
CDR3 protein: CASSPPGGQPHYGYTF
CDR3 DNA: TGTGCCAGCAGCCCCCCGGGGGGGCAGCCCCACTATGGCTACACCTTC

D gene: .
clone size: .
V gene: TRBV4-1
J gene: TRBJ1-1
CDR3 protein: CASSQGDMNTEAFF
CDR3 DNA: TGCGCCAGCAGCCAAGGGGACATGAACACTGAAGCTTTCTTT

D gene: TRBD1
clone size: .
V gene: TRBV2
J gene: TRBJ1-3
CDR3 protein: CASSRDRVSFSGNTIYF
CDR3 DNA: TGTGCCAGCAGTCGGGACAGGGTCTCTTTCTCTGGAAACACCATATATTTT

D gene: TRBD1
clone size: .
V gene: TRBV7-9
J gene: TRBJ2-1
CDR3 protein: CASQWTGYNEQFF
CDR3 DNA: TGTGCCAGTCAATGGACAGGTTACAATGAGCAGTTCTTC

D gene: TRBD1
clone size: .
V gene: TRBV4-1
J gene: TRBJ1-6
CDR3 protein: CASSQVATGAPNNSPLHF
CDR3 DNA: TGCGCCAGCAGCCAAGTCGCAACAGGGGCGCCTAATAATTCACCCCTCCACTTT

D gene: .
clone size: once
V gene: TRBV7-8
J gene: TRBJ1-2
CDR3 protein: CASSVGFMTGTYGYTF
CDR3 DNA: TGTGCCAGCAGCGTGGGGTTTATGACAGGTACCTATGGCTACACCTTC

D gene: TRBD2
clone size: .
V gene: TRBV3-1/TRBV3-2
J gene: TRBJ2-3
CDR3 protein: CASSHSGGPLYF
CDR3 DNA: TGTGCCAGCAGCCATAGCGGGGGCCCGCTTTATTTT

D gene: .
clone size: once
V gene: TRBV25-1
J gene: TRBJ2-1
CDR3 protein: CASSEYGIFEQFF
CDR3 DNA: TGTGCCAGCAGTGAATACGGTATCTTTGAGCAGTTCTTC

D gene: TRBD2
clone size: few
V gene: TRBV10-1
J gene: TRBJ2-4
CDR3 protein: CASSRTSSGNIQYF
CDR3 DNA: TGCGCCAGCAGTAGGACTAGTTCGGGGAACATTCAGTACTTC

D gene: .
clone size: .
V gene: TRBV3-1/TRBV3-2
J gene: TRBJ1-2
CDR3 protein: CASSQEGRGSHYGYTF
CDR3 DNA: TGTGCCAGCAGCCAAGAAGGGAGGGGGAGTCACTATGGCTACACCTTC

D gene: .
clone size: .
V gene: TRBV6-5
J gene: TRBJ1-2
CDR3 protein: CASSYQGSRGYTF
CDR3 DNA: TGTGCCAGCAGCTACCAGGGTTCACGGGGCTACACCTTC

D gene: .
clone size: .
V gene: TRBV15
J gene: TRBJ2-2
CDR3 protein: CATMEGSTGELFF
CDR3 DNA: TGTGCCACCATGGAGGGATCCACCGGGGAGCTGTTTTTT

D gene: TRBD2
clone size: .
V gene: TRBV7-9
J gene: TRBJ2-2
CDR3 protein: CASSLLAGDIGELFF
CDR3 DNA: TGTGCCAGCAGCTTGCTAGCGGGGGATATCGGGGAGCTGTTTTTT

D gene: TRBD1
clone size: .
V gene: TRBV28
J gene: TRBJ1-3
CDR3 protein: CASSSTQGNTIYF
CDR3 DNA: TGTGCCAGCAGTTCAACACAGGGGAACACCATATATTTT

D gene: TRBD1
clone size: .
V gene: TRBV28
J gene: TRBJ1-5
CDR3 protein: CASSHRGLSNQPQHF
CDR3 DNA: TGTGCCAGCAGTCACAGGGGACTTAGCAATCAGCCCCAGCATTTT

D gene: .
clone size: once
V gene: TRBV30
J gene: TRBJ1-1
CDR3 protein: CAWSVPTGISLRPGAFF
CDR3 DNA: TGTGCCTGGAGTGTACCCACCGGGATTTCTCTACGTCCTGGAGCTTTCTTT

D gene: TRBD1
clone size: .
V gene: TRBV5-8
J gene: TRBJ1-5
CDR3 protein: CASSLLQGAGGQPQHF
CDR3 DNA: TGTGCCAGCAGCTTGTTGCAGGGGGCAGGTGGTCAGCCCCAGCATTTT

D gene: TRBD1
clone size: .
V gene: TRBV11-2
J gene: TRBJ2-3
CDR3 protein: CASSLPGTGGPDTQYF
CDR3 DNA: TGTGCCAGCAGCTTACCCGGGACAGGAGGCCCAGATACGCAGTATTTT

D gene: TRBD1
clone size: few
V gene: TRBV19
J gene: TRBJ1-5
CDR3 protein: CASRDRGSNQPQHF
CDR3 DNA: TGTGCCAGTAGAGACAGGGGGAGCAATCAGCCCCAGCATTTT

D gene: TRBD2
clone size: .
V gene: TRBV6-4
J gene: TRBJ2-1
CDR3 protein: CASSDRGVSESYNEQFF
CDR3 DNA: TGTGCCAGCAGTGACCGGGGGGTGAGCGAGTCCTACAATGAGCAGTTCTTC

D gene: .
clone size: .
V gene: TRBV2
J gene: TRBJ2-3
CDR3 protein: CASSPRTTRTDTQYF
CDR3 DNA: TGTGCCAGCAGTCCCCGGACAACTCGCACAGATACGCAGTATTTT

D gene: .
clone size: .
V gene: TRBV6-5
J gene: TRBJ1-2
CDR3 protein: CASSYGGGYTF
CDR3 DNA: TGTGCCAGCAGTTATGGGGGCGGCTACACCTTC

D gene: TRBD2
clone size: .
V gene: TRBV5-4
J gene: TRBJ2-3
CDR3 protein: CASSLGVQRGPGTSTDTQYF
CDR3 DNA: TGTGCCAGCAGCTTGGGGGTTCAGCGGGGGCCCGGGACAAGCACAGATACGCAGTATTTT

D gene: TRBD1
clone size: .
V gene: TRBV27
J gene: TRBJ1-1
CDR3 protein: CASTRTGTNTEAFF
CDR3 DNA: TGTGCCAGCACACGGACAGGGACGAACACTGAAGCTTTCTTT

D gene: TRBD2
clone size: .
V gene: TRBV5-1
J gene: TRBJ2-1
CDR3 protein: CASKGSGGPADEQFF
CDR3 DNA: TGCGCCAGCAAGGGTAGCGGGGGGCCGGCCGATGAGCAGTTCTTC

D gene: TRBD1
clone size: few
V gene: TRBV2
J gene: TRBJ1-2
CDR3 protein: CASTTGGHGYTF
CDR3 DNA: TGTGCCAGCACCACAGGGGGCCATGGCTACACCTTC

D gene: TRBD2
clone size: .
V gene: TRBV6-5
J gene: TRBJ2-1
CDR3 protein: CASSFRTSGALDEQFF
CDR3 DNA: TGTGCCAGCAGTTTCCGGACTAGCGGGGCCCTCGATGAGCAGTTCTTC

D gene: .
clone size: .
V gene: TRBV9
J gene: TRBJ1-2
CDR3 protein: CASSGNRDGYTF
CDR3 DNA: TGTGCCAGCAGCGGTAACAGGGACGGCTACACCTTC

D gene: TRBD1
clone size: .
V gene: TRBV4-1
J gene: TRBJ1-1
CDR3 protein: CASTVDRGHTEAFF
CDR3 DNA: TGCGCCAGCACCGTGGACAGGGGACACACTGAAGCTTTCTTT

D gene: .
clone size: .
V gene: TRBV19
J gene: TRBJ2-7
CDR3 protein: CASSEGLRKDEQYF
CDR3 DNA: TGTGCCAGTAGTGAGGGACTTAGGAAGGACGAGCAGTACTTC

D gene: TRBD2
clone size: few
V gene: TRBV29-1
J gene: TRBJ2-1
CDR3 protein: CSVSPPAGGHYNEQFF
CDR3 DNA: TGCAGCGTCTCCCCCCCCGCGGGGGGACACTACAATGAGCAGTTCTTC

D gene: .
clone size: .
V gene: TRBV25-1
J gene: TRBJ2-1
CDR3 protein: CASSEYFGEGGLNNEQFF
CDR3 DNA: TGTGCCAGCAGTGAATACTTTGGTGAGGGGGGGCTAAACAATGAGCAGTTCTTC

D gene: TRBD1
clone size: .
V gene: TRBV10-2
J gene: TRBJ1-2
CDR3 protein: CASSGDRVWGYTF
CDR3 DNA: TGCGCCAGCAGTGGGGACAGGGTGTGGGGCTACACCTTC

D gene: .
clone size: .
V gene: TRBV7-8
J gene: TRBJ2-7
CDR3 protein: CASSQGPGGEQYF
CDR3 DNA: TGTGCCAGCAGCCAGGGCCCCGGAGGGGAGCAGTACTTC

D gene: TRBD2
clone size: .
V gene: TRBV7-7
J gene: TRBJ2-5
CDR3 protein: CASARLAGGPGETQYF
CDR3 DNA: TGTGCTAGCGCCCGACTAGCGGGGGGGCCGGGGGAGACCCAGTACTTC

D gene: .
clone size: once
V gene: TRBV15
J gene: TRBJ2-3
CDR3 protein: CATSRDSVTDTQYF
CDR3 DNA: TGTGCCACCAGCAGAGATTCGGTCACAGATACGCAGTATTTT

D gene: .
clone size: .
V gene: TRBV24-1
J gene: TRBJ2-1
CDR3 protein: CATSGADGGFNEQFF
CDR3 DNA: TGTGCCACCAGTGGTGCGGACGGAGGGTTCAATGAGCAGTTCTTC

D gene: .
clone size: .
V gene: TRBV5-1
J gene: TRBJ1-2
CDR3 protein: CASSPQVRGANYGYTF
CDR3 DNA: TGCGCCAGCAGCCCCCAAGTCAGGGGAGCTAACTATGGCTACACCTTC

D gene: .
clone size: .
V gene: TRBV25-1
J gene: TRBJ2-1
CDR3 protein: CASSESVGSSYNEQFF
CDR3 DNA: TGTGCCAGCAGTGAATCGGTCGGTAGCTCCTACAATGAGCAGTTCTTC

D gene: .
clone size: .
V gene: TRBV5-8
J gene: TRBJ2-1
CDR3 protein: CASNRDPNEQFF
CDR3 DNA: TGTGCCAGCAACAGGGACCCTAATGAGCAGTTCTTC

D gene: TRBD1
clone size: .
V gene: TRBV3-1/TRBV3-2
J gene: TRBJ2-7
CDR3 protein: CASSPPGQTHSYEQYF
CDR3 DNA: TGTGCCAGCAGCCCACCGGGACAGACACATTCCTACGAGCAGTACTTC

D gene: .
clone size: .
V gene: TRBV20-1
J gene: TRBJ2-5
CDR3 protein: CSARQGKTQYF
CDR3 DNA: TGCAGTGCTAGACAGGGGAAGACCCAGTACTTC

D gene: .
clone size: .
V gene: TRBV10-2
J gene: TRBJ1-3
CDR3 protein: CASSESIGFGTGNTIYF
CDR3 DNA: TGCGCCAGCAGTGAATCCATTGGTTTCGGGACTGGAAACACCATATATTTT

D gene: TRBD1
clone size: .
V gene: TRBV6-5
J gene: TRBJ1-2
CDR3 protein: CASTQGVHNYGYTF
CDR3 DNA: TGTGCCAGCACCCAGGGGGTCCATAACTATGGCTACACCTTC

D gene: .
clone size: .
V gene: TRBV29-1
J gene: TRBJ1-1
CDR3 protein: CSAGIQFLNTEAFF
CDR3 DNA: TGCAGCGCCGGGATCCAGTTTCTGAACACTGAAGCTTTCTTT

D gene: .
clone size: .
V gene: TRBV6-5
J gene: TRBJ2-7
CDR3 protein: CASSYGGVRSYEQYF
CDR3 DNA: TGTGCCAGCAGTTACGGAGGGGTTCGGTCCTACGAGCAGTACTTC

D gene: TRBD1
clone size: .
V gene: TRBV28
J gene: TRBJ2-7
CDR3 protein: CASRPPGQLYEQYF
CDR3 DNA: TGTGCCAGCAGGCCCCCGGGACAGCTCTACGAGCAGTACTTC

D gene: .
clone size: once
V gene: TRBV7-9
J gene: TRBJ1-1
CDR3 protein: CASSPSGSEAFF
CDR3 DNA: TGTGCCAGCAGCCCCTCGGGATCCGAAGCTTTCTTT

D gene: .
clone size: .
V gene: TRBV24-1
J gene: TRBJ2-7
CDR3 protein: CATSDLKDRTRPYEQYF
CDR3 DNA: TGTGCCACCAGTGATTTGAAGGATAGGACACGTCCCTACGAGCAGTACTTC

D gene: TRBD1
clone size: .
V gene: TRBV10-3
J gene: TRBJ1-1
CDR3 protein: CAISGDRVGNTEAFF
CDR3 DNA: TGTGCCATCAGTGGGGACAGGGTAGGAAACACTGAAGCTTTCTTT

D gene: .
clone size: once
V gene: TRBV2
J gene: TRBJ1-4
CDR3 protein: CASRQGGSEKLFF
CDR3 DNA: TGTGCCAGCCGCCAGGGAGGGAGTGAAAAACTGTTTTTT

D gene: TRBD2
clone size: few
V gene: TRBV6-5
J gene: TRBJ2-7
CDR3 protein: CASSPRAGGGAEQYF
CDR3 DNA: TGTGCCAGCAGTCCCCGTGCCGGCGGGGGGGCCGAGCAGTACTTC

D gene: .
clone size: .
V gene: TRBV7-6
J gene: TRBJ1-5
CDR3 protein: CASSSPSGQTKPYSNQPQHF
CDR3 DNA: TGTGCCAGCAGCTCCCCCTCGGGACAAACGAAACCCTATAGCAATCAGCCCCAGCATTTT

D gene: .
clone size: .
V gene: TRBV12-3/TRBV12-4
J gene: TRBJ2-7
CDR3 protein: CASSFGASYEQYF
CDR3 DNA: TGTGCCAGCAGTTTTGGGGCCTCCTACGAGCAGTACTTC